This is a list of T cell receptor beta chains from one sample in a study of T cell responses to AZD1222 COVID-19 vaccine. Measured with immunoSEQ multiplex PCR; TCRdb has only the in-frame clones, and not every one. In the table there are roughly 120,000 clones, 70% to 90% of which are singletons. This material consisted of peripheral blood, taken 28 days after the second AZD1222 dose. The receptors come from an adult who received the AZD1222 COVID-19 vaccine. Both conserved end residues are part of each CDR3. D genes are given only for firm matches. The listing skips clone size in some rows; elsewhere it reads once, few, many or a size class.

CDR3aa: CASSKRGGEAYEQYF
CDR3nt: TGTGCCAGTAGTAAAAGGGGAGGGGAAGCCTACGAGCAGTACTTC
abundance: .
v_gene: TRBV19
j_gene: TRBJ2-7
d_gene: TRBD2
len: 15

CDR3aa: CASKGLATNEKLFF
CDR3nt: TGTGCCAGCAAAGGACTCGCAACTAATGAAAAACTGTTTTTT
abundance: .
v_gene: TRBV28
j_gene: TRBJ1-4
d_gene: .
len: 14

CDR3aa: CASRPGARIPGELFF
CDR3nt: TGTGCCAGCAGACCAGGGGCCAGGATCCCCGGGGAGCTGTTTTTT
abundance: .
v_gene: TRBV6-5
j_gene: TRBJ2-2
d_gene: .
len: 15

CDR3aa: CASTPVGVNGELFF
CDR3nt: TGTGCCAGCACACCCGTGGGAGTTAACGGGGAGCTGTTTTTT
abundance: .
v_gene: TRBV7-8
j_gene: TRBJ2-2
d_gene: .
len: 14

CDR3aa: CASSALDEKLFF
CDR3nt: TGTGCCAGCAGCGCCCTAGACGAAAAACTGTTTTTT
abundance: few
v_gene: TRBV9
j_gene: TRBJ1-4
d_gene: .
len: 12

CDR3aa: CASSQDSSSGSRKPLF
CDR3nt: TGTGCCAGCAGCCAAGATAGTTCTAGCGGGAGTCGAAAACCCCTCTTC
abundance: .
v_gene: TRBV4-2
j_gene: TRBJ2-1
d_gene: TRBD2
len: 16

CDR3aa: CASSLAVSYEQYF
CDR3nt: TGCGCCAGCAGCTTGGCCGTTTCGTACGAGCAGTACTTC
abundance: few
v_gene: TRBV5-1
j_gene: TRBJ2-7
d_gene: .
len: 13

CDR3aa: CASSLRTGGEQFF
CDR3nt: TGTGCCAGCAGTTTACGAACAGGGGGTGAGCAGTTCTTC
abundance: .
v_gene: TRBV27
j_gene: TRBJ2-1
d_gene: TRBD1
len: 13

CDR3aa: CASSREQAGELFF
CDR3nt: TGTGCCAGCAGCCGTGAACAGGCCGGCGAGCTGTTTTTT
abundance: .
v_gene: TRBV27
j_gene: TRBJ2-2
d_gene: .
len: 13

CDR3aa: CASSINGEAFF
CDR3nt: TGTGCCAGTAGTATTAATGGGGAAGCTTTCTTT
abundance: .
v_gene: TRBV19
j_gene: TRBJ1-1
d_gene: .
len: 11

CDR3aa: CASSEQGDQPQHF
CDR3nt: TGTGCCAGCAGTGAACAGGGTGATCAGCCCCAGCATTTT
abundance: .
v_gene: TRBV6-1
j_gene: TRBJ1-5
d_gene: .
len: 13

CDR3aa: CASSLARATEAFF
CDR3nt: TGTGCCAGCAGTTTAGCCAGGGCCACTGAAGCTTTCTTT
abundance: .
v_gene: TRBV12-3/TRBV12-4
j_gene: TRBJ1-1
d_gene: .
len: 13

CDR3aa: CATSDLPLAGDTDTQYF
CDR3nt: TGTGCCACCAGTGATTTGCCCCTAGCGGGAGACACAGATACGCAGTATTTT
abundance: once
v_gene: TRBV24-1
j_gene: TRBJ2-3
d_gene: TRBD2
len: 17

CDR3aa: CACRGGPSNTEAFF
CDR3nt: TGTGCCTGCCGGGGGGGCCCATCGAACACTGAAGCTTTCTTT
abundance: .
v_gene: TRBV30
j_gene: TRBJ1-1
d_gene: .
len: 14

CDR3aa: CAISESGPLNQPQHF
CDR3nt: TGTGCCATCAGTGAGTCCGGACCGCTGAATCAGCCCCAGCATTTT
abundance: once
v_gene: TRBV10-3
j_gene: TRBJ1-5
d_gene: .
len: 15

CDR3aa: CASSIDLGYEQYF
CDR3nt: TGTGCCAGTAGTATAGATCTGGGCTACGAGCAGTACTTC
abundance: once
v_gene: TRBV19
j_gene: TRBJ2-7
d_gene: .
len: 13

CDR3aa: CASSSPAATNEKLFF
CDR3nt: TGTGCCAGCAGTTCCCCGGCGGCAACTAATGAAAAACTGTTTTTT
abundance: .
v_gene: TRBV27
j_gene: TRBJ1-4
d_gene: .
len: 15

CDR3aa: CASSSPVAGTGGYEQYF
CDR3nt: TGTGCCAGCAGCTCACCCGTCGCGGGGACAGGGGGCTACGAGCAGTACTTC
abundance: .
v_gene: TRBV7-9
j_gene: TRBJ2-7
d_gene: TRBD1
len: 17

CDR3aa: CASSPFEGGYSNQPQHF
CDR3nt: TGTGCCAGCAGCCCCTTTGAGGGGGGGTATAGCAATCAGCCCCAGCATTTT
abundance: .
v_gene: TRBV7-6
j_gene: TRBJ1-5
d_gene: .
len: 17

CDR3aa: CASSIGEGETQYF
CDR3nt: TGTGCCAGTAGTATAGGAGAGGGGGAGACCCAGTACTTC
abundance: .
v_gene: TRBV19
j_gene: TRBJ2-5
d_gene: .
len: 13

CDR3aa: CASSLQGPVKTQYF
CDR3nt: TGTGCCAGCAGTTTACAAGGGCCGGTAAAGACCCAGTACTTC
abundance: once
v_gene: TRBV28
j_gene: TRBJ2-5
d_gene: .
len: 14

CDR3aa: CASRSGPTDTQYF
CDR3nt: TGTGCCAGCAGGAGCGGACCCACAGATACGCAGTATTTT
abundance: .
v_gene: TRBV6-6
j_gene: TRBJ2-3
d_gene: .
len: 13

CDR3aa: CASSPFFGANTGELFF
CDR3nt: TGTGCCAGCTCACCTTTCTTCGGGGCGAACACCGGGGAGCTGTTTTTT
abundance: .
v_gene: TRBV18
j_gene: TRBJ2-2
d_gene: .
len: 16

CDR3aa: CASSFDTGGPSYEQYF
CDR3nt: TGTGCCAGCAGCTTTGACACGGGAGGGCCTTCCTACGAGCAGTACTTC
abundance: .
v_gene: TRBV7-2
j_gene: TRBJ2-7
d_gene: TRBD2
len: 16

CDR3aa: CASSSPQTGNYGYTF
CDR3nt: TGTGCCAGCAGTTCTCCCCAGACAGGCAACTATGGCTACACCTTC
abundance: .
v_gene: TRBV6-5
j_gene: TRBJ1-2
d_gene: .
len: 15

CDR3aa: CASQGGYGYGYTF
CDR3nt: TGTGCCAGCCAAGGGGGGTACGGCTATGGCTACACCTTC
abundance: .
v_gene: TRBV12-3/TRBV12-4
j_gene: TRBJ1-2
d_gene: .
len: 13

CDR3aa: CASSPQGIMNTEAFF
CDR3nt: TGTGCCAGCTCACCACAGGGGATCATGAACACTGAAGCTTTCTTT
abundance: once
v_gene: TRBV18
j_gene: TRBJ1-1
d_gene: .
len: 15

CDR3aa: CASTGRGYGSPLHF
CDR3nt: TGTGCCAGCACTGGGAGGGGGTATGGTTCACCCCTCCACTTT
abundance: .
v_gene: TRBV28
j_gene: TRBJ1-6
d_gene: .
len: 14

CDR3aa: CASSLTLLAGEQFF
CDR3nt: TGTGCCAGCAGCTTAACGCTACTAGCGGGAGAGCAGTTCTTC
abundance: few
v_gene: TRBV7-3
j_gene: TRBJ2-1
d_gene: TRBD2
len: 14

CDR3aa: CASSYKSPNQPQHF
CDR3nt: TGTGCCAGCAGTTACAAGTCACCCAATCAGCCCCAGCATTTT
abundance: .
v_gene: TRBV6-2/TRBV6-3
j_gene: TRBJ1-5
d_gene: .
len: 14

CDR3aa: CARGGCDQPQHF
CDR3nt: TGTGCGAGGGGGGGATGTGATCAGCCCCAGCATTTT
abundance: .
v_gene: TRBV3-1/TRBV3-2
j_gene: TRBJ1-5
d_gene: .
len: 12

CDR3aa: CASSLLGDSGNTIYF
CDR3nt: TGCGCCAGCAGCTTGCTAGGGGACTCTGGAAACACCATATATTTT
abundance: .
v_gene: TRBV5-1
j_gene: TRBJ1-3
d_gene: .
len: 15

CDR3aa: CSAWQPQHF
CDR3nt: TGCAGTGCTTGGCAGCCCCAGCATTTT
abundance: .
v_gene: TRBV20-1
j_gene: TRBJ1-5
d_gene: .
len: 9

CDR3aa: CASRPGGPGYGYTF
CDR3nt: TGTGCCAGCAGGCCGGGGGGGCCCGGCTATGGCTACACCTTC
abundance: .
v_gene: TRBV5-6
j_gene: TRBJ1-2
d_gene: .
len: 14

CDR3aa: CASSIVGGLDTGELFF
CDR3nt: TGTGCCAGTAGTATAGTAGGGGGGCTTGACACCGGGGAGCTGTTTTTT
abundance: .
v_gene: TRBV19
j_gene: TRBJ2-2
d_gene: .
len: 16

CDR3aa: CASSSSSGRVSYNEQFF
CDR3nt: TGTGCCAGCAGTTCGTCAAGCGGGAGGGTCTCCTACAATGAGCAGTTCTTC
abundance: .
v_gene: TRBV27
j_gene: TRBJ2-1
d_gene: TRBD2
len: 17

CDR3aa: CASSPRGRGTGLEKLFF
CDR3nt: TGTGCCAGCAGCCCAAGAGGACGCGGGACAGGGCTAGAAAAACTGTTTTTT
abundance: .
v_gene: TRBV7-9
j_gene: TRBJ1-4
d_gene: TRBD1
len: 17